The rows below give T cell receptor beta chains drawn from one sample of a study of PD-1 blockade in classical Hodgkin lymphoma. Some clones are missing from TCRdb's copy, which holds only in-frame ones; the method was immunoSEQ multiplex PCR. The sample shows around 7,100 clones, 60% to 85% of them seen only once. The sample here was peripheral blood mononuclear cells (PBMCs), taken at baseline. The receptors come from a human donor with classical Hodgkin lymphoma. CDR3s include the opening cysteine and the closing phenylalanine or tryptophan. D genes are given only for firm matches. Some rows mark clone size as missing; the rest say once, few, many or name a class of expanded clone.

cdr3_aa cdr3_nt v_call d_call j_call clone_size
CASRRQRADYEQYF TGTGCCAGCAGGCGACAAAGAGCAGACTACGAGCAGTACTTC TRBV6-5 NA TRBJ2-7 NA
CASSLQGAGYEQYF TGTGCCAGCAGCTTACAGGGGGCGGGCTACGAGCAGTACTTC TRBV7-6 TRBD1 TRBJ2-7 medium-sized
CSAKGNTEAFF TGCAGTGCTAAGGGGAACACTGAAGCTTTCTTT TRBV20-1 NA TRBJ1-1 NA
CASSLEGEQYF TGCGCCAGCAGCTTGGAAGGCGAGCAGTACTTC TRBV5-1 NA TRBJ2-7 NA
CASSTSGQPQHF TGTGCCAGTAGTACCTCTGGTCAGCCCCAGCATTTT TRBV19 NA TRBJ1-5 NA
CASSLRPGLAEDNEQFF TGTGCCAGCAGCTTACGGCCGGGACTAGCGGAAGACAATGAGCAGTTCTTC TRBV11-2 TRBD2 TRBJ2-1 NA
CASSLAGSYNEQFF TGTGCCAGCAGCTTAGCAGGCAGCTACAATGAGCAGTTCTTC TRBV7-9 NA TRBJ2-1 NA
CASSLSGTSRETQYF TGTGCCAGCAGCTTATCCGGGACTAGTCGCGAGACCCAGTACTTC TRBV7-2 TRBD2 TRBJ2-5 NA
CASSEAGLAGGEQYF TGTGCCAGCAGTGAAGCGGGACTAGCGGGGGGAGAGCAGTACTTC TRBV6-1 TRBD2 TRBJ2-7 NA
CASRPGGRGVTNEKLFF TGTGCCAGTAGGCCAGGGGGCCGGGGAGTAACTAATGAAAAACTGTTTTTT TRBV19 TRBD1 TRBJ1-4 once